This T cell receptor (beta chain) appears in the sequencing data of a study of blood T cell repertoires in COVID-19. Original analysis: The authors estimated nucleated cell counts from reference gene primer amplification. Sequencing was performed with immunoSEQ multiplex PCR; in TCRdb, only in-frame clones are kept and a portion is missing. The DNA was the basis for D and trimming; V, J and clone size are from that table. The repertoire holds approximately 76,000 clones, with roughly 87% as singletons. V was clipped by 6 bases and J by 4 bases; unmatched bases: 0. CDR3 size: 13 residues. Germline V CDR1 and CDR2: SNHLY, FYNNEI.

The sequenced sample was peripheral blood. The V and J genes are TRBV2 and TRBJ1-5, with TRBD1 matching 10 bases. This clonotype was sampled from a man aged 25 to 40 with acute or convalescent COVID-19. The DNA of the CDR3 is TGTGCCAGCAGGGGACAGGGGAATCAGCCCCAGCATTTT. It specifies CASRGQGNQPQHF.